This T cell receptor beta chain was recorded in a study of PD-1 blockade in classical Hodgkin lymphoma. Clones were read by immunoSEQ multiplex PCR, and TCRdb kept only the in-frame ones, dropping some. The table lists over 15,000 clones, 75% to 85% of them singletons. The sample's time point: cycle 4 day 1 (C4D1), after six to seven weeks of nivolumab. Every single patient, without exception, relapsed after autologous stem cell transplantation, and brentuximab vedotin exposure varied. On this clone: The antigen is not known.

Trimming cost V 3 bases and J 3 bases, with 8 bases left between them. CDR3 length: 13 amino acids. Germline values: CDR1 SEHNR, CDR2 FQNEAQ (reference sequence). General observations from the study: Baseline TCR diversity was reportedly lower in newly diagnosed patients than in healthy donors. It was reported as lower still in relapsed/refractory patients. Unlike CD8+ TCR diversity, which did not rise significantly by C4D1, CD4+ TCR diversity did. Patients who responded completely had about the same baseline diversity as newly diagnosed patients. Nivolumab initiation under 1 year post-ASCT meant exclusion.

The sample was peripheral blood mononuclear cells (PBMCs), taken before the fourth cycle of nivolumab. V is TRBV7-9 and J is TRBJ1-1; D is unclear. The TCR sequence derives from a human donor with classical Hodgkin lymphoma. The chain's CDR3 is CASSFSGDTEAFF. CDR3 sequence (DNA): TGTGCCAGCAGCTTCAGTGGGGACACTGAAGCTTTCTTT.